This is a list of T cell receptor beta chains from one sample in a study of post-analysis software for immune sequencing data. Each CDR3 protein is one row after TCRdb ran MiXCR on the PCR reads. The sample contains about 430,000 distinct CDR3 sequences, about 40% of which appear only once. The material sequenced was blood. The receptors shown here come from a girl aged 2-10 years with multiple sclerosis. Each CDR3 is given with its conserved first and last residue. A D gene is named only where the DNA matches it firmly. Some rows have no size entry. The others give once, few or many, or a class for an expanded clone.

v_gene	abundance	j_gene	d_gene	CDR3nt	CDR3aa
TRBV12-3/TRBV12-4	.	TRBJ1-2	TRBD1	TGTGCCAGCAGTTTAGAAGCGACAGGGTATGGCTACACCTTC	CASSLEATGYGYTF
TRBV2	few	TRBJ2-1	TRBD2	TGTGCCAGCAGTGCACTAGCGGGGGGGCCCGCCTCCTACAATGAGCAGTTCTTC	CASSALAGGPASYNEQFF
TRBV5-1	.	TRBJ2-7	.	TGCGCCAGCAGCTTGACTGGGCTGGGAGAGACCTACGAGCAGTACTTC	CASSLTGLGETYEQYF
TRBV7-2	few	TRBJ1-1	TRBD1	TGTGCCAGCAGCAATCGCGGACAGGGAGTATCTGAAGCTTTCTTT	CASSNRGQGVSEAFF
TRBV5-1	.	TRBJ2-5	.	TGCGCCAGCAGCTTGGTTTTAGCAGGGGGAGGCCCAGAGACCCAGTACTTC	CASSLVLAGGGPETQYF
TRBV29-1	many	TRBJ2-7	.	TGCAGCGCCTGTCCCCGGGACAAACCCCACGAGCAGTACTTC	CSACPRDKPHEQYF
TRBV5-1	.	TRBJ2-1	.	TGCGCCAGCAGCTTGGGTTCGGAGGTTGAGCAGTTCTTC	CASSLGSEVEQFF
TRBV7-2	.	TRBJ2-6	TRBD1	TGTGCCAGCAGCTACAGGGGGTACGAGGCTGGGGCCAACGTCCTGACTTTC	CASSYRGYEAGANVLTF
TRBV20-1	few	TRBJ2-6	.	TGCAGTGCTAGAGGTTGGGAGTCTGGGGCCAACGTCCTGACTTTC	CSARGWESGANVLTF
TRBV21-1	.	TRBJ1-6	.	TGTGCCAGCAGCAATGCGGGACATTCACCCCTCCACTTT	CASSNAGHSPLHF
TRBV9	few	TRBJ2-1	.	TGTGCCAGCAGCGGTGGACTCCCATCCCCTAATGAGCAGTTCTTC	CASSGGLPSPNEQFF
TRBV27	few	TRBJ2-1	TRBD2	TGTGCCAGCAGTTTTGGACTAGCGGGACATGAGGATGAGCAGTTCTTC	CASSFGLAGHEDEQFF
TRBV6-4	.	TRBJ2-1	.	TGTGCCAGCAGGCGGAGGGCCGGGTCCTACAATGAGCAGTTCTTC	CASRRRAGSYNEQFF
TRBV4-1	few	TRBJ2-1	TRBD2	TGCGCCAGCAGCCAAATGAGGACTAGCGGGAGTTTTAATGAGCAGTTCTTC	CASSQMRTSGSFNEQFF
TRBV6-2/TRBV6-3	few	TRBJ2-7	.	TGTGCCAGCAGTGGGGGACTGGAGCTCGAGCAGTACTTC	CASSGGLELEQYF
TRBV7-3	few	TRBJ2-3	.	TGTGCCAGCAGCTTAGGGAGCCCCACAGATACGCAGTATTTT	CASSLGSPTDTQYF
TRBV5-1	few	TRBJ2-1	.	TGCGCCAGCAGCCCACAAGACCTTTGGGGGAAGGAGCAGTTCTTC	CASSPQDLWGKEQFF
TRBV4-2	few	TRBJ2-3	.	TGTGCCAGCAGCCAAGACTTGTCCAAGCGGAACACAGATACGCAGTATTTT	CASSQDLSKRNTDTQYF
TRBV7-9	.	TRBJ1-6	.	TGTGCCAGCAGCTTCCGGGACACTAATTTACCCCTCCACTTT	CASSFRDTNLPLHF
TRBV3-1	.	TRBJ1-5	.	TGTGCCAGCAGCCAAGGGGGTGATCAGCCCCAGCATTTT	CASSQGGDQPQHF
TRBV5-1	few	TRBJ1-2	TRBD1	TGCGCCAGCAGCTTTAGCCAGGGGGAAAACTACACCTTC	CASSFSQGENYTF
TRBV12-3/TRBV12-4	few	TRBJ2-1	TRBD1	TGTGCCAGCAGTCATCCGGGACAGGGAGGTCCGTTCTTC	CASSHPGQGGPFF
TRBV23-1	.	TRBJ2-5	.	TGCGCCAGCAGCTCACCAGAAAGTTGGAGGGAGACCCAGTACTTC	CASSSPESWRETQYF
TRBV6-5	many	TRBJ2-3	.	TGTGCCAGCAGTTTTACAGGTTCGGATACGCAGTATTTT	CASSFTGSDTQYF
TRBV15	.	TRBJ2-7	TRBD1	TGTGCCACCAGCAGAGATAGGGACAGGGGTGAGCAGTACTTC	CATSRDRDRGEQYF
TRBV12-3/TRBV12-4	many	TRBJ2-5	.	TGTGCCAGCAGTTCCCGGGACCTAGGGATCCAGTACTTC	CASSSRDLGIQYF
TRBV24-1	.	TRBJ2-1	.	TGTGCCACCAGTGGGGGCTTCTACAATGAGCAGTTCTTC	CATSGGFYNEQFF
TRBV6-2/TRBV6-3	few	TRBJ2-7	TRBD2	TGTGCCAGCACGACTAGCGGGACCCTCGAGCAGTACTTC	CASTTSGTLEQYF
TRBV6-1	.	TRBJ2-7	TRBD2	TGTGCCAGCAGCCGAGGAGCGGGGGGTTCCTCCTACGAGCAGTACTTC	CASSRGAGGSSYEQYF
TRBV29-1	many	TRBJ2-7	.	TGCAGCGTTGAAAATATCTACGAGCAGTACTTC	CSVENIYEQYF
TRBV28	few	TRBJ2-7	.	TGTGCCAGCAGTTTTGAGCGGAAGCAGTACTTC	CASSFERKQYF
TRBV5-1	many	TRBJ2-2	.	TGCGCCAGCAGTTCACGGACATGGGACACCGGGGAGCTGTTTTTT	CASSSRTWDTGELFF
TRBV28	.	TRBJ2-5	.	TGTGCCACCACACGGATCTTAGGGGAAGAAGAGACCCAGTACTTC	CATTRILGEEETQYF
TRBV20-1	.	TRBJ2-2	TRBD2	TGCAGTGCTAGACCCAGCGGGAGGCACGGCACCGGGGAGCTGTTTTTT	CSARPSGRHGTGELFF
TRBV28	once	TRBJ1-2	.	TGTGCCAGCAGCCCCTGTCCCCCGCACCCCGTCTATGGCTACACCTTC	CASSPCPPHPVYGYTF
TRBV29-1	.	TRBJ2-7	.	TGCAGCGTTGCGGGACGCCTCAAGGACGAGCAGTACTTC	CSVAGRLKDEQYF
TRBV27	few	TRBJ2-3	.	TGTGCCAGCAGTTTAGACCCCACTTGGGATACGCAGTATTTT	CASSLDPTWDTQYF
TRBV20-1	few	TRBJ2-7	.	TGCAGTGCTAGTGAGGTCGGGCCCCCCCTCTCCTACGAGCAGTACTTC	CSASEVGPPLSYEQYF
TRBV4-2	.	TRBJ2-3	TRBD2	TGTGCCAGCAGCCAAGATAAAAGCGGGAGGGCCGTTTGGACAGATACGCAGTATTTT	CASSQDKSGRAVWTDTQYF
TRBV3-1	.	TRBJ2-1	TRBD1	TGTGCCAGCAGCCCCCGGACAGGAATGTACAATGAGCAGTTCTTC	CASSPRTGMYNEQFF
TRBV7-8	.	TRBJ1-3	.	TGTGCCAGCAGCAAATCCTCTGGAAACACCATATATTTT	CASSKSSGNTIYF
TRBV7-2	.	TRBJ2-3	.	TGTGCCAGCAGCTTAAGTCCGGGAGTTGCAGATACGCAGTATTTT	CASSLSPGVADTQYF
TRBV20-1	.	TRBJ1-1	.	TGCAGTGGGGGGAACACTGAAGGTTTCTTT	CSGGNTEGFF
TRBV10-3	.	TRBJ2-1	TRBD2	TGTGCCATCAGTGAAGGGCGGGGGGGCTCCTACAATGAGCAGTTCTTC	CAISEGRGGSYNEQFF
TRBV4-1	.	TRBJ1-2	.	TGCGCCAGCAGCCAATCGCGGCAGGGCGGTAACTATGGCTACACCTTC	CASSQSRQGGNYGYTF
TRBV5-1	few	TRBJ2-7	.	TGCGCCAGCAGCTTGGCCTCAATCTACGAGCAGTACTTC	CASSLASIYEQYF
TRBV24-1	.	TRBJ2-3	TRBD1	TGTGCCACCAGTAGGACAGGGGTGGATACGCAGTATTTT	CATSRTGVDTQYF
TRBV12-3/TRBV12-4	.	TRBJ2-1	.	TGTGCCAGCAGGTCAAATTACAATGAGCAGTTCTTC	CASRSNYNEQFF
TRBV7-3	.	TRBJ2-7	.	TGTGCCAGCAGCCTTTTCGGGGGCCCCTACGAGCAGTACTTC	CASSLFGGPYEQYF
TRBV28	.	TRBJ2-7	.	TGTGCCAGCACCATGGGGGAAAGGGCCTGCAATGAGCAGTACTTC	CASTMGERACNEQYF
TRBV7-2	.	TRBJ2-5	.	TGTGCCAGCAGCTTACTTCGCAGATCGGAGACCCAGTACTTC	CASSLLRRSETQYF
TRBV29-1	few	TRBJ1-4	.	TGCAGCGTTGTTGGTGGGGATCATAAACTGTTTTTT	CSVVGGDHKLFF
TRBV29-1	.	TRBJ2-7	.	TGCAGCGTTGAAGGGGGGCAGGGGACCTACGAGCAGTACTTC	CSVEGGQGTYEQYF
TRBV20-1	few	TRBJ2-7	TRBD1	TGCAGTGCTAGTGGACAGGGAAGGAACGAGCAGTACTTC	CSASGQGRNEQYF